This T cell receptor beta chain came from a study of shared clonotypes between healthy human individuals. Whole-study results and caveats: An effect of sequencing depth on clonotype sharing among donors was expected. Specimens sampled were limited to blood, with tissue repertoires likely differing.

The V and J ends lost 5 bases and 2 bases, in that order; junction bases with no gene match: 10. In germline, CDR1 is MGHRA, CDR2 YSYEKL. The CDR3 loop spans 16 amino acids. Comments on this clone: Its antigen is still unknown.

Terminally differentiated effector memory CD45RA+ cells were excluded by CCR7 positive selection of CD45RO-negative cells. Here immunoSEQ multiplex PCR was the method, and the copy in TCRdb shows in-frame clones only, minus some. This table holds around 2.1 million clones, 85% to 95% found once. This sequence originates from a man younger than 35 in good health. Some clones in this sample may be carry-over from other donors' samples. What was sequenced was naive CD8+ T cells from PBMCs. The rearrangement joins TRBV4-1 to TRBJ2-7; TRBD1 agrees at 9 bases. CDR3 loop: CASSERGQGGPYEQYF. DNA of the CDR3: TGCGCCAGCAGCGAACGGGGACAGGGCGGTCCCTACGAGCAGTACTTC.